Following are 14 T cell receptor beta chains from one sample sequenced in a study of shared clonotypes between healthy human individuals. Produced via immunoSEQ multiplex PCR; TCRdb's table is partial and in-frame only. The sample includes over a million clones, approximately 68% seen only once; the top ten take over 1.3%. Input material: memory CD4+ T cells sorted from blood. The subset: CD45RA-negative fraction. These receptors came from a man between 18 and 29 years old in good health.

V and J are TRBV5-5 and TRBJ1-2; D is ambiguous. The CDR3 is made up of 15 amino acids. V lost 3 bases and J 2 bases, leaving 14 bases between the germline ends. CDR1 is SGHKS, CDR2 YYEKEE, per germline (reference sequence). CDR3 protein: CASSSVPEANYGYTF. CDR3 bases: TGTGCCAGCAGCTCCGTCCCGGAGGCCAACTATGGCTACACCTTC.

CDR3 bases: TGTGCCAGCAGCGTAGAAGGACTAGCGGGAGAAACGCAGTATTTT. This codes for CASSVEGLAGETQYF. J is TRBJ2-3 and V is TRBV9; TRBD2 matches 13 bases. CDR3 length equals 15 residues. The ends lost 0 bases at V and 9 bases at J; junction bases unmatched: 4. Germline values: CDR1 SGDLS, CDR2 YYNGEE.

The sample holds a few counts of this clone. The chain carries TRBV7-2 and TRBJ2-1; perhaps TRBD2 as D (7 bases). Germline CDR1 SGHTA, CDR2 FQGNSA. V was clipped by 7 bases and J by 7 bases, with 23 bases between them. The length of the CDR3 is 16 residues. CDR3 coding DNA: TGTGCCAGCACCACCGTAGGGGGGGGCAAGTGGAATGAGCAGTTCTTC. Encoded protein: CASTTVGGGKWNEQFF.

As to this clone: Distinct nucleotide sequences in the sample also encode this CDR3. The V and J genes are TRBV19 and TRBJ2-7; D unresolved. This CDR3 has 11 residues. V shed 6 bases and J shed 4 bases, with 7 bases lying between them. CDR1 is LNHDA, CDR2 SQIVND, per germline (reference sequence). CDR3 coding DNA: TGTGCCAGTAGCCGCGGTTACGAGCAGTACTTC. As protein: CASSRGYEQYF.

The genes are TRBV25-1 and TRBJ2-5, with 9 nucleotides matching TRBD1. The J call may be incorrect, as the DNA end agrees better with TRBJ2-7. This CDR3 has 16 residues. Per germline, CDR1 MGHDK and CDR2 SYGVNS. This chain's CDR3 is CASSDARDRASYEQYF. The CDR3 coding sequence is TGTGCCAGCAGTGATGCCAGGGACAGGGCATCCTACGAGCAGTACTTC.

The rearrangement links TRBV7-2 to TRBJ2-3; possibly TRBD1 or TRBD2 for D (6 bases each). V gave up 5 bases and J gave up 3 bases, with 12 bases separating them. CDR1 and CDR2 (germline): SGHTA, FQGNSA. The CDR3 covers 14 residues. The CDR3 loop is CASSPQGGTDTQYF. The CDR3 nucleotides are TGTGCCAGCAGCCCCCAAGGGGGGACAGATACGCAGTATTTT.

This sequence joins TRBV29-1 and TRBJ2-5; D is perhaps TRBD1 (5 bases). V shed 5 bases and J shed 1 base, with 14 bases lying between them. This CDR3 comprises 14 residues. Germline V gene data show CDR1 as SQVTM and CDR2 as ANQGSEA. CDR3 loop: CSVSSWGGQETQYF. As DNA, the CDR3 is TGCAGCGTTTCTTCTTGGGGCGGCCAAGAGACCCAGTACTTC.

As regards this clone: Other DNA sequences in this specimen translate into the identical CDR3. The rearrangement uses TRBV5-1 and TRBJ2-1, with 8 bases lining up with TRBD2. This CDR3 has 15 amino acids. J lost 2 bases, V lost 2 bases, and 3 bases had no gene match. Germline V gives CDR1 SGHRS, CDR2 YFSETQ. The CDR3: CASSLAGETYNEQFF. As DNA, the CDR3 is TGCGCCAGCAGCTTAGCGGGAGAAACCTACAATGAGCAGTTCTTC.

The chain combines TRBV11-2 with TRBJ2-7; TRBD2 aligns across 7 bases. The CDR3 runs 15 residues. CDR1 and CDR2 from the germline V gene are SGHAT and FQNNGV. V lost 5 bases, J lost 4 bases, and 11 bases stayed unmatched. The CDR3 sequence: CASSIRWEGPYEQYF. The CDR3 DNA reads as TGTGCCAGCAGCATCCGGTGGGAGGGCCCGTACGAGCAGTACTTC. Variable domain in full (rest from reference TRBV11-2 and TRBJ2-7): EAGVAQSPRYKIIEKRQSVAFWCNPISGHATLYWYQQILGQGPKLLIQFQNNGVVDDSQLPKDRFSAERLKGVDSTLKIQPAKLEDSAVYLCASSIRWEGPYEQYFGPGTRLTVT.

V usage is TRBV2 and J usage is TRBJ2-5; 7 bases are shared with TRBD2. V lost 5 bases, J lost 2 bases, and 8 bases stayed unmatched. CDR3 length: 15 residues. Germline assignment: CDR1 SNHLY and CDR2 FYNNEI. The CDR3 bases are TGTGCCAGCAGTTGGACGGGAGGACCGCAAGAGACCCAGTACTTC. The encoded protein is CASSWTGGPQETQYF.

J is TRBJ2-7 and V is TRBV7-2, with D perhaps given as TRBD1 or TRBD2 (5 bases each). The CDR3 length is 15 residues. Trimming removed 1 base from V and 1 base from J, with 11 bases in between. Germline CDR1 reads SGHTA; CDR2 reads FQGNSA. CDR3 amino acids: CASSLVGDPSYEQYF. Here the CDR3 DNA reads TGTGCCAGCAGCTTAGTCGGGGACCCTTCCTACGAGCAGTACTTC.

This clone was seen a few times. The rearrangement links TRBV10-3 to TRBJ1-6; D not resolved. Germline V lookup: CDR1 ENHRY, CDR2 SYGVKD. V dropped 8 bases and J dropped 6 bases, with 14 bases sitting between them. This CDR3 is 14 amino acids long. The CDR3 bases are TGTGCCATCGAAGCCGGTGGTAGTAATTCACCCCTCCACTTT. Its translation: CAIEAGGSNSPLHF.

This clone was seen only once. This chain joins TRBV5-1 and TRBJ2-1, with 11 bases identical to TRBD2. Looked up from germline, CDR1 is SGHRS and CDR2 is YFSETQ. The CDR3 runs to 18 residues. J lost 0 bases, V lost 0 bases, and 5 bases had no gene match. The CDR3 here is CASSLVSGRGSSYNEQFF. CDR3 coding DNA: TGCGCCAGCAGCTTGGTTAGCGGGAGGGGGAGCTCCTACAATGAGCAGTTCTTC. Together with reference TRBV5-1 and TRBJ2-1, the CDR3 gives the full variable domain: KAGVTQTPRYLIKTRGQQVTLSCSPISGHRSVSWYQQTPGQGLQFLFEYFSETQRNKGNFPGRFSGRQFSNSRSEMNVSTLELGDSALYLCASSLVSGRGSSYNEQFFGPGTRLTVL.

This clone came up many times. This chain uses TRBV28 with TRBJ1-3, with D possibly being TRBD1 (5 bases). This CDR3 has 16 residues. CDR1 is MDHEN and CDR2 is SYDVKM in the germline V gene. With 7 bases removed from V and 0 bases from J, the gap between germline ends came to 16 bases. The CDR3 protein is CASKETVRDSGNTIYF. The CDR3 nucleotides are TGTGCCAGCAAGGAGACAGTCCGCGACTCTGGAAACACCATATATTTT.